The 23 T cell receptor beta chains below all came from one sample that was sequenced in a study of blood T cell repertoires in COVID-19. Here immunoSEQ multiplex PCR was the method, and the copy in TCRdb shows in-frame clones only, minus some. The sample records 40,000 to 60,000 clones, roughly 83% being singletons. Sequencing was done on a sample of peripheral blood. The receptors were gathered from a middle-aged man with active COVID-19.

The chain links TRBV14 to TRBJ2-3; 13 bases are shared with TRBD2. The CDR3 has 17 amino acids. With V trimmed by 3 bases and J by 8 bases, 11 bases remained unmatched. Germline lookup yields CDR1 SGHDN and CDR2 FVKESK. CDR3 bases: TGTGCCAGCAGCCACTCTCGATTACTAGCGGGGGGGCTTACGCAGTATTTT. It is translated as CASSHSRLLAGGLTQYF.

V is TRBV6-4 and J is TRBJ2-3; D possibly corresponds to TRBD2 (7 bases). The V gene lost 2 bases and the J gene lost 2 bases, with 8 bases spanning the gap. This CDR3 has 14 amino acids. CDR1 MRHNA and CDR2 SNTAGT come from the germline V gene. The CDR3 reads CASSDGGATDTQYF. The CDR3 DNA sequence: TGTGCCAGCAGTGACGGGGGGGCCACAGATACGCAGTATTTT.

This CDR3 reads CASSFPGLAPGVETQYF. The CDR3 DNA follows: TGTGCCAGCAGTTTCCCCGGACTAGCTCCGGGTGTGGAGACCCAGTACTTC. The chain carries TRBV27 and TRBJ2-5; the match to TRBD2 covers 8 bases. V shed 3 bases, J shed 5 bases, and the junction held 14 bases outside the gene matches. The CDR3 consists of 17 residues. Germline values: CDR1 MNHEY, CDR2 SMNVEV (reference sequence).

A remark on this clone: One end of the junction fails to match germline, which may point to a read error. The chain carries TRBV11-2 and TRBJ2-5; D possibly corresponds to TRBD1 (6 bases). The germline gives CDR1 SGHAT, CDR2 FQNNGV. This CDR3 has 15 residues. CDR3 protein: CASSLGTGFRETQYF. CDR3 nucleotide sequence: TGTGCCAGCAGTTTAGGCACAGGGTTCAGGGAGACCCAGTACTTC.

This chain links TRBV7-2 with TRBJ2-3, with 9 bases identical to TRBD2. Losses at the gene ends were 4 bases for V and 8 bases for J; bases not matched to a gene: 16. The CDR3 sequence is 17 residues long. CDR1 is SGHTA and CDR2 is FQGNSA in the germline V gene. The CDR3 spells CASSSNQLAGGLVTQYF. Here the CDR3 DNA reads TGTGCCAGCAGCTCCAATCAACTCGCGGGGGGGCTTGTTACGCAGTATTTT.

This chain links TRBV5-1 with TRBJ2-7; TRBD2 is a possible D gene (5 bases). CDR1 and CDR2 (germline): SGHRS, YFSETQ. Deletions cut 0 bases from V and 5 bases from J, with 15 bases between. The CDR3 consists of 15 residues. The CDR3 DNA follows: TGCGCCAGCAGCTTGGAGGACTTCTCTAGGAACGAGCAGTACTTC. Translation gives CASSLEDFSRNEQYF.

V and J are TRBV10-3 and TRBJ2-7; D may be TRBD2 (7 bases). CDR1 is ENHRY and CDR2 is SYGVKD in the germline V gene. Trimming cost V 8 bases and J 0 bases, with 17 bases left between them. The CDR3 totals 15 residues. The CDR3 nucleotides are TGTGCCATCGCCGGGGGGCCCGTCAGCTCCTACGAGCAGTACTTC. Translation: CAIAGGPVSSYEQYF.

The chain uses TRBV10-1 and TRBJ2-1, with 8 bases fitting TRBD2. CDR3 length: 12 amino acids. CDR1 is WNHNN, CDR2 SYGVQD, per germline (reference sequence). V shed 7 bases, J shed 9 bases, and the junction held 5 bases outside the gene matches. The CDR3 protein is CASNERGTEQFF. In nucleotides, the CDR3 is TGCGCCAGCAACGAGCGGGGGACTGAGCAGTTCTTC.

The chain couples TRBV6-4 to TRBJ1-1; D not resolved. The CDR3 sequence is 15 residues long. V dropped 3 bases and J dropped 1 base, with 12 bases sitting between them. CDR1 and CDR2 (germline): MRHNA, SNTAGT. The CDR3 DNA sequence: TGTGCCAGCAGTGAAAGGGATGAGGGGAACACTGAAGCTTTCTTT. As protein: CASSERDEGNTEAFF.

This chain connects TRBV7-2 to TRBJ1-6; unclear D gene. V was trimmed by 1 base and J by 2 bases, leaving 12 bases between them. The germline V gene has CDR1 SGHTA and CDR2 FQGNSA. CDR3 size: 17 residues. The CDR3, as DNA: TGTGCCAGCAGCTTAGTTCCCCGCCGGGCCTATAATTCACCCCTCCACTTT. This sequence encodes CASSLVPRRAYNSPLHF.

The rearrangement links TRBV11-2 to TRBJ2-7; TRBD1 is a possible D gene (6 bases). The CDR3 is 15 residues long. The ends were cut back, 1 base at V and 0 bases at J, with 10 bases in the middle. The V gene's germline CDR1 is SGHAT and CDR2 FQNNGV. CDR3 residues: CASSLATTGSYEQYF. The CDR3 DNA reads TGTGCCAGCAGCTTAGCTACGACAGGCTCCTACGAGCAGTACTTC.

V is TRBV3-1 (or the pseudogene TRBV3-2) and J is TRBJ2-3; a possible D gene is TRBD2 (6 bases). CDR3 length: 13 amino acids. V was trimmed by 2 bases and J by 4 bases, leaving 7 bases between them. Per germline, CDR1 LGHDT and CDR2 YNNKEL (reference sequence). CDR3 DNA sequence: TGTGCCAGCAGCCAACCGGGGGCAGATACGCAGTATTTT. Encoded protein: CASSQPGADTQYF.

The genes are TRBV18 and TRBJ2-3, with D tentatively TRBD2 (5 bases). This CDR3 is built from 16 residues. V lost 3 bases and J 7 bases, leaving 20 bases between the germline ends. Germline values: CDR1 KGHSH, CDR2 LQKENI. The CDR3 DNA sequence: TGTGCCAGCTCACCCGTCCACGCTAGCCTGGTGAATACGCAGTATTTT. Translation: CASSPVHASLVNTQYF. The variable domain in full, completed from reference TRBV18 and TRBJ2-3, reads NAGVMQNPRHLVRRRGQEARLRCSPMKGHSHVYWYRQLPEEGLKFMVYLQKENIIDESGMPKERFSAEFPKEGPSILRIQQVVRGDSAAYFCASSPVHASLVNTQYFGPGTRLTVL.

V usage is TRBV5-4 and J usage is TRBJ1-1, with D possibly TRBD1 on 5 matching bases. This CDR3 spans 13 amino acids. CDR1 and CDR2 from the germline V gene are SGHNT and YYREEE (reference sequence). V dropped 7 bases and J dropped 8 bases, with 18 bases sitting between them. This CDR3 is CASWGEAAGEAFF. CDR3 coding DNA: TGTGCCAGCTGGGGTGAGGCCGCAGGGGAAGCTTTCTTT.

This clone has just one count. V is TRBV6-1 and J is TRBJ1-3; possibly TRBD1 for D (6 bases). Germline V CDR1 and CDR2: MNHNS, SASEGT. The CDR3 is made up of 14 amino acids. Trimming stripped 5 bases from V and 6 bases from J, with 14 bases between. The CDR3 bases are TGTGCCAGCAGTTCAGGACAGTATCTAAACACCATATATTTT. Encoded protein: CASSSGQYLNTIYF.

This sequence joins TRBV19 and TRBJ1-5; no reliable D call. Deletions cut 3 bases from V and 2 bases from J, with 11 bases between. The CDR3 length is 15 residues. Germline-derived CDR1 and CDR2 are LNHDA and SQIVND (reference sequence). The CDR3 sequence: CASSMVEDGNQPQHF. The CDR3 nucleotides read TGTGCCAGTAGTATGGTGGAGGACGGCAATCAGCCCCAGCATTTT. Using reference TRBV19 and TRBJ1-5 for the parts outside the CDR3, the full variable domain is DGGITQSPKYLFRKEGQNVTLSCEQNLNHDAMYWYRQDPGQGLRLIYYSQIVNDFQKGDIAEGYSVSREKKESFPLTVTSAQKNPTAFYLCASSMVEDGNQPQHFGDGTRLSIL.

V is TRBV2 and J is TRBJ2-5; TRBD2 matches at 11 bases. With V trimmed by 7 bases and J by 3 bases, 4 bases remained unmatched. Looked up from germline, CDR1 is SNHLY and CDR2 is FYNNEI. The CDR3 runs to 14 residues. The CDR3 loop reads CASTQTSGEETQYF. The CDR3 DNA sequence: TGTGCCAGCACCCAGACTAGCGGGGAAGAGACCCAGTACTTC.

The gene calls are TRBV6-5 and TRBJ1-5, with a possible D match to TRBD1 (5 bases). Germline lookup yields CDR1 MNHEY and CDR2 SVGAGI. The CDR3 is 14 amino acids. With 5 bases removed from V and 0 bases from J, the gap between germline ends came to 8 bases. CDR3 region: CASSPQDSNQPQHF. CDR3 nucleotides: TGTGCCAGCAGTCCACAGGATAGCAATCAGCCCCAGCATTTT.

The V call is TRBV7-8, the J call TRBJ1-4, with 11 bases lining up with TRBD1. There are 16 residues in the CDR3. The germline V gene has CDR1 SGHVS and CDR2 FQNEAQ. V shed 5 bases, J shed 6 bases, and the junction held 8 bases outside the gene matches. DNA of the CDR3: TGTGCCAGCAGCCAGAGCCCGGGACAGGGGGATGAAAAACTGTTTTTT. It specifies CASSQSPGQGDEKLFF.

This chain uses TRBV29-1 with TRBJ1-1; D gene uncertain. In germline, CDR1 is SQVTM, CDR2 ANQGSEA. The V end lost 4 bases, the J end lost 4 bases, and 7 bases lay between the germline ends. The CDR3 runs 11 residues. CDR3 in amino acids: CSVAPSTEAFF. The DNA of the CDR3 is TGCAGCGTTGCCCCTTCCACTGAAGCTTTCTTT. The full variable domain, with the rest looked up from reference TRBV29-1 and TRBJ1-1, is SAVISQKPSRDICQRGTSLTIQCQVDSQVTMMFWYRQQPGQSLTLIATANQGSEATYESGFVIDKFPISRPNLTFSTLTVSNMSPEDSSIYLCSVAPSTEAFFGQGTRLTVV.

The chain joins TRBV7-6 to TRBJ1-1; 8 positions match TRBD1. The CDR3 runs to 17 residues. Trimming took 1 base from V and 0 from J; bases not matched to a gene: 7. Germline CDR1 SGHVS, CDR2 FNYEAQ. CDR3 residues: CASSLGDRGLLNTEAFF. CDR3 nucleotide sequence: TGTGCCAGCAGCTTAGGAGACAGGGGCCTACTGAACACTGAAGCTTTCTTT.

The chain has TRBV6-5 and TRBJ2-2; 14 nucleotides align to TRBD2. Unmatched junction bases numbered 0, after V lost 6 bases and J lost 3 bases. The CDR3 is 15 residues long. The germline CDR1 and CDR2 sequences are MNHEY and SVGAGI. The CDR3 sequence is CASRGLAGDTGELFF. CDR3 DNA sequence: TGTGCCAGCAGGGGACTAGCGGGGGACACCGGGGAGCTGTTTTTT.

This chain links TRBV28 with TRBJ1-1; possible D gene TRBD1, 5 bases. This CDR3 has 15 amino acids. Germline V gives CDR1 MDHEN, CDR2 SYDVKM. The V gene lost 7 bases and the J gene lost 1 base, with 16 bases spanning the gap. The CDR3 bases are TGTGCCAGCAACATAAGGGGCAGGAGGAACACTGAAGCTTTCTTT. This sequence encodes CASNIRGRRNTEAFF.